This TCR beta chain was retrieved from a study of cytotoxic CD8 clonotypes in ibrutinib-treated CLL. Study conclusions and caveats: Clonality climbed at ibrutinib response, then dropped toward baseline at progression.

This clone rates as medium-sized (0.01 to 0.1%). Antigen specificity is unknown. TCRdb keeps only in-frame clones here, not all; method: immunoSEQ multiplex PCR. The data show around 70,000 clones, approximately 90% seen once. The clonotype was recovered from a human donor with chronic lymphocytic leukemia. The source was PBMCs, collected after 12 months of ibrutinib treatment.

The CDR3: CASGGGSTKYTEAFF. CDR3 bases: TGTGCCAGTGGGGGGGGATCTACGAAGTACACTGAAGCTTTCTTT. The V gene is TRBV28, the J gene TRBJ1-1, with D maybe TRBD1 (5 bases). The length of the CDR3 is 15 residues. CDR1 and CDR2 (germline): MDHEN, SYDVKM. The V and J ends lost 9 bases and 3 bases respectively, with 20 bases between them.